Listed here are 9 T cell receptor beta chains from one sample, sequenced in a study of identical twins. MiXCR was run by TCRdb on the 5' RACE reads, yielding one entry per CDR3 protein. The sample contains under 250,000 distinct CDR3 sequences, about 7.5% of which appear only once. The data also belong to a second study, concerning yellow fever vaccine responses in identical twins.

The sequenced sample consisted of memory (CD45RO+) T cells sorted from blood. These receptors were taken from a woman in her late teens or twenties in good health.

This clonotype has only a few counts. The V call is TRBV18, the J call TRBJ2-7; 10 bases line up with TRBD2. The CDR3 sequence is 16 residues long. V dropped 5 bases and J dropped 2; count of bases not matched to a gene: 9. Germline CDR1 KGHSH, CDR2 LQKENI. CDR3 amino acids: CASSVLRAGGPYEQYF. In DNA, the CDR3 is TGTGCCAGCTCAGTACTGAGAGCGGGAGGGCCCTACGAGCAGTACTTC.

In its sample, this clonotype was seen many times. J is TRBJ1-1 and V is TRBV11-2, with 7 bases aligning to TRBD1. The ends lost 2 bases at V and 4 bases at J; junction bases unmatched: 4. Germline CDR1 reads SGHAT; CDR2 reads FQNNGV. The CDR3 is made up of 14 amino acids. The CDR3 loop reads CASSLRGGGTEAFF. For the CDR3, the DNA is TGTGCCAGCAGCTTAAGAGGGGGCGGCACTGAAGCTTTCTTT.

This clonotype was found a few times. DNA for the CDR3: TGTGCCAGCAGCTTGACAGCTGAAGCTTTCTTT. Translation: CASSLTAEAFF. The rearrangement joins TRBV5-5 to TRBJ1-1; D is uncertain. V was trimmed by 1 base and J by 6 bases, leaving 4 bases between them. CDR3 length equals 11 residues. The germline V gene encodes CDR1 SGHKS and CDR2 YYEKEE (reference sequence). The variable domain in full, completed from reference TRBV5-5 and TRBJ1-1, reads DAGVTQSPTHLIKTRGQQVTLRCSPISGHKSVSWYQQVLGQGPQFIFQYYEKEERGRGNFPDRFSARQFPNYSSELNVNALLLGDSALYLCASSLTAEAFFGQGTRLTVV.

This clonotype has a handful of counts. The rearrangement links TRBV7-9 to TRBJ2-5; possible D gene TRBD1, 5 bases. CDR1 and CDR2 (germline): SEHNR, FQNEAQ (reference sequence). This CDR3 comprises 15 residues. Trimming cost V 5 bases and J 6 bases, with 19 bases left between them. CDR3 nucleotides: TGTGCCAGCAGCCCCGGGCTTGACAGTTGGCAGACCCAGTACTTC. Translated, it gives CASSPGLDSWQTQYF.

This clonotype has more than one count but fewer than ten. This chain links TRBV3-1 with TRBJ2-7, with 7 bases lining up with TRBD2. The length of the CDR3 is 15 residues. The ends lost 1 base at V and 1 base at J; junction bases unmatched: 4. Germline loops: CDR1 LGHDT, CDR2 YNNKEL (reference sequence). The CDR3 loop is CASSQVSGTSYEQYF. The DNA of the CDR3 is TGTGCCAGCAGCCAAGTCAGCGGGACTTCCTACGAGCAGTACTTC.

The V and J genes are TRBV7-2 and TRBJ1-6; D gene uncertain. The CDR3 sequence is 16 residues long. Germline V gene lookup returns CDR1 SGHTA and CDR2 FQGNSA. V was clipped by 2 bases and J by 6 bases, with 14 bases between them. CDR3 amino acids: CASSLNPGAINSPLHF. The CDR3 DNA is TGTGCCAGCAGCTTAAATCCGGGCGCGATTAATTCACCCCTCCACTTT.

This clonotype was seen many times. CDR3 coding DNA: TGTGCCAGCCCTCCTAGCGGGGGAGAGAGAGAGACCCAGTACTTC. It encodes CASPPSGGERETQYF. The rearrangement links TRBV28 to TRBJ2-5; TRBD2 aligns across 10 bases. Looked up from germline, CDR1 is MDHEN and CDR2 is SYDVKM. This CDR3 contains 15 residues. The V and J ends lost 8 bases and 4 bases, in that order; junction bases with no gene match: 10.

The genes are TRBV28 and TRBJ2-1, with 10 bases fitting TRBD2. The CDR3 has 15 residues. V lost 8 bases to trimming and J lost 9 bases; unmatched junction nucleotides: 13. CDR1 is MDHEN and CDR2 is SYDVKM in the germline V gene. In DNA form, the CDR3 reads TGTGCCAGCGGGGGGTCACTAGCGGGGAAGTCTGAGCAGTTCTTC. This codes for CASGGSLAGKSEQFF.

The V gene is TRBV2, the J gene TRBJ1-1; D is unclear. V lost 4 bases to trimming and J lost 7 bases, with 13 bases between them. The CDR3 contains 13 residues. Germline CDR1 reads SNHLY; CDR2 reads FYNNEI. The CDR3 DNA is TGTGCCAGCAGTGTTTACAGTGTTGGTGAAGCTTTCTTT. Translation gives CASSVYSVGEAFF.